The clone carrying this T cell receptor beta chain was detected a few times. A second 7 to 11 cycle PCR used barcoded and J-beta primers. TCRdb redid the calling of the 5' RACE reads with MiXCR, one entry per CDR3 protein. The sample lists about 1.5 million distinct CDR3 sequences; 35% to 45% were seen once. This specimen belongs to a study of blood T cells in healthy people across ages. This CDR3 contains 14 residues. The V gene lost 3 bases and the J gene lost 5 bases, with 14 bases spanning the gap. CDR1 and CDR2 from the germline V gene are SQVTM and ANQGSEA. The material sequenced was blood. This sequence was found in a young woman in good health. The gene calls are TRBV29-1 and TRBJ2-1, with no clear D. The CDR3 bases are TGCAGCGTTGATCGGCTGGGAATGGACAATGAGCAGTTCTTC. Amino acids: CSVDRLGMDNEQFF.